This TCR beta chain is drawn from a study of T cell changes during pregnancy in multiple sclerosis. Generated by immunoSEQ multiplex PCR, the TCRdb table keeps only in-frame clones and is missing some. The sample has around 130,000 clones; about 95% are singletons. The starting material was peripheral blood, obtained after pregnancy. The sequence derives from a female donor with multiple sclerosis, enrolled in a pregnancy study.

Here the CDR3 DNA reads TGTGCCAGCAGCCAAGTGGTAGGACAGATCTACGAGCAGTACTTC. This gives the protein CASSQVVGQIYEQYF. The chain recombines TRBV7-9 with TRBJ2-7, with D tentatively TRBD1 (6 bases). Germline CDR1 reads SEHNR; CDR2 reads FQNEAQ (reference sequence). Trimming removed 5 bases at V and 3 bases at J, with 17 bases between. This CDR3 comprises 15 residues.